These 10 T cell receptor beta chains came from one sample sequenced in a study of liver allograft versus peripheral blood T cells (dated by TCRdb to 2019 to 2021). About the study as a whole: The study compared the T cell receptor repertoires present in transplanted livers with the repertoires present in the peripheral blood of liver transplant recipients.

Instrument on record: Illumina MiSeq. The raw public data were reprocessed by TCRdb itself: fastp quality trimming at Q25, MiXCR clonotype calling, in-frame beta chains only. CDR3 protein sequences are deduplicated, and each keeps its most common genes and DNA. This sample comprises approximately 16,000 distinct CDR3 sequences, 20% to 25% of them detected only once. The ten largest clones take up roughly an eighth of the sample. The origin of the receptors is a human patient who had a liver transplant. Once a transplant has taken place, some T cells may be donor derived.

This clonotype has more than one count but fewer than ten. The chain recombines TRBV19 with TRBJ1-5; 8 nucleotides line up with TRBD1. The trim removed 5 bases at V and 2 bases at J, leaving 5 bases unmatched. CDR3 length: 15 amino acids. The germline gives CDR1 LNHDA, CDR2 SQIVND (reference sequence). CDR3 bases: TGTGCCAGTAGTGGAATGGGACAGGGCAATCAGCCCCAGCATTTT. It is translated as CASSGMGQGNQPQHF. Complete variable domain (other parts from reference TRBV19 and TRBJ1-5): DGGITQSPKYLFRKEGQNVTLSCEQNLNHDAMYWYRQDPGQGLRLIYYSQIVNDFQKGDIAEGYSVSREKKESFPLTVTSAQKNPTAFYLCASSGMGQGNQPQHFGDGTRLSIL.

The CDR3 region has the DNA TGCAGTGCTACGGACAGGACTAGCTCCTACGAGCAGTACTTC. Its translation: CSATDRTSSYEQYF. This rearrangement joins TRBV20-1 to TRBJ2-7; TRBD1 or TRBD2 may be the D gene (7 bases each). V was pared by 4 bases and J by 0 bases, with 13 bases between. CDR1 and CDR2 (germline): DFQATT, SNEGSKA (reference sequence). The CDR3 length is 14 residues.

This clonotype is labeled medium-sized. The V gene is TRBV6-2 or TRBV6-3, the J gene TRBJ2-1; TRBD2 aligns across 12 bases. Germline CDR1 is MNHEY and CDR2 is SVGEGT. With V trimmed by 6 bases and J by 9 bases, 15 bases remained unmatched. CDR3 length: 17 residues. The CDR3 region has the DNA TGTGCCAGCAGCCGACGACCTAGCGGGAGGGTGAGGGTTGAGCAGTTCTTC. It is translated as CASSRRPSGRVRVEQFF.

This clonotype was picked up many times. The chain has TRBV6-5 and TRBJ1-1, with 9 bases matching TRBD1. In germline, CDR1 is MNHEY, CDR2 SVGAGI. The V and J ends lost 7 bases and 6 bases, in that order; junction bases with no gene match: 12. The CDR3 is 15 amino acids. The CDR3 region has the DNA TGTGCCAGCAACACCTGGGACAGGGTCGGATCTGAAGCTTTCTTT. Its protein is CASNTWDRVGSEAFF.

This clonotype turned up a few times. This chain uses TRBV6-6 with TRBJ1-5; TRBD1 is a possible D gene (6 bases). This CDR3 spans 16 amino acids. Germline V gene lookup returns CDR1 MNHNY and CDR2 SVGAGI (reference sequence). Deletions cut 4 bases from V and 0 bases from J, with 13 bases between. This CDR3 is CASSSADRYSNQPQHF. CDR3 bases: TGTGCCAGCAGTTCCGCCGACAGGTATAGCAATCAGCCCCAGCATTTT.

There are a few counts of this clonotype. The chain couples TRBV6-5 to TRBJ2-5, with 11 bases aligning to TRBD1. The length of the CDR3 is 17 residues. CDR1 and CDR2 (germline): MNHEY, SVGAGI. V shed 4 bases, J shed 0 bases, and the junction held 7 bases outside the gene matches. This CDR3 is CASSLDRGPRYQETQYF. The CDR3 nucleotides are TGTGCCAGCAGTTTGGACAGGGGGCCCCGGTACCAAGAGACCCAGTACTTC.

There are many counts of this clonotype. The chain recombines TRBV18 with TRBJ2-3; 7 bases agree with TRBD2. The CDR3 covers 15 residues. J gave up 2 bases and V 0 bases, and 2 bases lay outside the gene matches. Germline V CDR1 and CDR2: KGHSH, LQKENI. The CDR3 DNA is TGTGCCAGCTCACCACCTAGCGGGCCCACAGATACGCAGTATTTT. Residues: CASSPPSGPTDTQYF.

The V and J genes are TRBV28 and TRBJ1-5; D ambiguous. This CDR3 spans 14 amino acids. V shed 5 bases and J shed 7 bases, with 15 bases lying between them. Germline values: CDR1 MDHEN, CDR2 SYDVKM. The CDR3 reads CASSRLLKGQPQHF. As DNA, the CDR3 is TGTGCCAGCAGTCGGCTGCTCAAAGGGCAGCCCCAGCATTTT.

The sample holds many counts of this clonotype. The chain has TRBV19 and TRBJ2-4, with 7 bases aligning to TRBD1. Germline CDR1 and CDR2: LNHDA and SQIVND (reference sequence). The ends lost 5 bases at V and 7 bases at J; junction bases unmatched: 8. The CDR3 is 14 residues long. The CDR3 sequence: CASSVTGVRNIQYF. CDR3 sequence (DNA): TGTGCCAGTAGTGTCACAGGGGTTCGGAACATTCAGTACTTC.

This clonotype was detected many times. This rearrangement joins TRBV5-4 to TRBJ2-5; weak D call: TRBD1 (6 bases). Trimming pared 10 bases from V and 5 bases from J, leaving 21 bases between. The germline CDR1 and CDR2 sequences are SGHNT and YYREEE (reference sequence). The CDR3 extends over 14 amino acids. The CDR3 DNA reads as TGTGCCTTCTTCTTCCAGGGGATGTGGGAGACCCAGTACTTC. Translated: CAFFFQGMWETQYF.